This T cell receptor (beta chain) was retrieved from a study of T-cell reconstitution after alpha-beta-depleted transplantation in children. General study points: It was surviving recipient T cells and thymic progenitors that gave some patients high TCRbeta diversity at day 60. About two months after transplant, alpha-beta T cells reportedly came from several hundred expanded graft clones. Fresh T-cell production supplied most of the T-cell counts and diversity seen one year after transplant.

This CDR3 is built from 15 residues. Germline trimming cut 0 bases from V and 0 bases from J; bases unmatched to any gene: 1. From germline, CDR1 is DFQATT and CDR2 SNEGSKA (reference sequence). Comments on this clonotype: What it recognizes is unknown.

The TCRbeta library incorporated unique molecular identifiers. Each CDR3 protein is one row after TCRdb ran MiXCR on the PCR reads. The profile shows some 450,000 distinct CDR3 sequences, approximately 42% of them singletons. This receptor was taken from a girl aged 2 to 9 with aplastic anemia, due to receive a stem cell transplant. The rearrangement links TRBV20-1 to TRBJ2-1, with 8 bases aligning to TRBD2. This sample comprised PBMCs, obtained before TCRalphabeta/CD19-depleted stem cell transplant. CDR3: CSARERGGSYNEQFF. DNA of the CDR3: TGCAGTGCTAGAGAACGGGGGGGCTCCTACAATGAGCAGTTCTTC.